These 23 T cell receptor beta chains share one sample of origin, sequenced in a study of shared clonotypes between healthy human individuals. Clones were read by immunoSEQ multiplex PCR, and TCRdb kept only the in-frame ones, dropping some. Of roughly 2,000,000 clones in the sample, about 95% were seen once. CD45RO-negative, CCR7-positively selected cells formed the naive CD8 fraction, excluding terminally differentiated effector memory CD45RA+ cells. Input material: naive CD8+ T cells sorted from blood. Every receptor here comes from a man aged 18 to 30 in good health.

The chain has TRBV14 and TRBJ1-4; D perhaps matches TRBD1 (5 bases). The CDR3 is 15 amino acids. Trimming cost V 5 bases and J 7 bases, with 17 bases left between them. The germline V gene encodes CDR1 SGHDN and CDR2 FVKESK. CDR3 amino acids: CASSATAGTREKLFF. CDR3 nucleotides: TGTGCCAGCAGCGCAACGGCAGGGACCCGTGAAAAACTGTTTTTT.

The rearrangement links TRBV10-3 to TRBJ1-2; tentative D call: TRBD1 (6 bases). Trimming cost V 3 bases and J 7 bases, with 9 bases left between them. Germline CDR1 is ENHRY and CDR2 is SYGVKD. CDR3 length equals 12 residues. The CDR3 here is CAISDGGAGYTF. Written as DNA, the CDR3 is TGTGCCATCAGTGATGGGGGCGCTGGCTACACCTTC.

This clone has more than one count but fewer than ten. The gene calls are TRBV7-2 and TRBJ2-2, with D hard to call. V was shortened by 0 bases and J by 7 bases, with 9 bases between the two germline ends. The CDR3 has 14 residues. Germline CDR1 is SGHTA and CDR2 is FQGNSA. The CDR3 region is CASSLALKYGELFF. The DNA of the CDR3 is TGTGCCAGCAGCTTAGCGCTGAAGTACGGGGAGCTGTTTTTT.

CDR3 sequence (DNA): TGTGCCAGCAGCTCCCCCGGGACACGGGGCTACACCTTC. Amino acids: CASSSPGTRGYTF. The chain carries TRBV13 and TRBJ1-2, with D tentatively TRBD1 (6 bases). V dropped 4 bases and J dropped 8 bases, with 14 bases sitting between them. This CDR3 region has 13 residues. Germline assignment: CDR1 PRHDT and CDR2 FYEKMQ (reference sequence).

The V and J genes are TRBV5-6 and TRBJ2-7; D unclear. This CDR3 has 14 amino acids. Trimming stripped 3 bases from V and 3 bases from J, with 13 bases between. Germline CDR1 reads SGHDT; CDR2 reads YYEEEE. Written as DNA, the CDR3 is TGTGCCAGCAGCTCCACTCTTCTTAACTACGAGCAGTACTTC. Protein product: CASSSTLLNYEQYF.

For this clone: This same CDR3 is encoded by further DNA sequences in the sample. This sequence joins TRBV11-2 and TRBJ2-7; the D gene is possibly TRBD1 (5 bases). The V gene's germline CDR1 is SGHAT and CDR2 FQNNGV. Trimming took 1 base from V and 3 from J, leaving 7 bases between them. CDR3 length: 13 amino acids. CDR3 residues: CASSLVQGYEQYF. DNA of the CDR3: TGTGCCAGCAGCTTAGTGCAGGGCTACGAGCAGTACTTC.

The chain recombines TRBV11-2 with TRBJ2-2; TRBD1 aligns across 8 bases. The V gene's germline CDR1 is SGHAT and CDR2 FQNNGV. The CDR3 extends over 17 amino acids. J was trimmed by 6 bases and V by 5 bases; bases with no gene match: 14. In DNA, the CDR3 is TGTGCCAGCAGCGCCGGGGTCTTCAGGGGGCGGTCCGGGGAGCTGTTTTTT. This translates into CASSAGVFRGRSGELFF.

With respect to this clone: Other DNA sequences within the sample encode an identical CDR3. The chain joins TRBV11-2 to TRBJ2-7; possibly TRBD2 for D (5 bases). CDR3 length: 13 amino acids. Trimming removed 1 base from V and 4 bases from J, with 8 bases in between. CDR1 and CDR2 (germline): SGHAT, FQNNGV. In nucleotides, the CDR3 is TGTGCCAGCAGCTTAGGCACGGGGTACGAGCAGTACTTC. Protein: CASSLGTGYEQYF.

The genes are TRBV27 and TRBJ2-7; 7 bases fit TRBD2. This CDR3 is built from 14 residues. The germline gives CDR1 MNHEY, CDR2 SMNVEV (reference sequence). The junction had 10 bases not matched to a gene; V was cut back by 5 bases and J by 6 bases. This chain's CDR3 is CASSPRGVLGEQYF. CDR3 sequence (DNA): TGTGCCAGCAGTCCCCGGGGGGTACTTGGCGAGCAGTACTTC.

This chain links TRBV5-4 with TRBJ1-2; D gene unclear. V lost 1 base, J lost 5 bases, and 12 bases lay in between. Germline CDR1 and CDR2: SGHNT and YYREEE (reference sequence). CDR3 length: 14 residues. CDR3 sequence: CASSLSGDLYGYTF. CDR3 sequence (DNA): TGTGCCAGCAGCTTGAGCGGAGATCTTTATGGCTACACCTTC.

With respect to this clone: The sample holds other DNA sequences that translate to the same CDR3. This rearrangement joins TRBV6-5 to TRBJ1-1, with D unresolved. CDR1 is MNHEY, CDR2 SVGAGI, per germline. The V end lost 4 bases, the J end lost 7 bases, and 7 bases lay between the germline ends. The CDR3 has 11 residues. CDR3 sequence (DNA): TGTGCCAGCAGTTCCGACGGTGAAGCTTTCTTT. Its translation is CASSSDGEAFF.

As regards this clone: This sample also contains other DNA sequences that code for the same CDR3. The chain uses TRBV27 and TRBJ2-7, with 11 bases identical to TRBD2. Germline CDR1 MNHEY, CDR2 SMNVEV (reference sequence). V lost 5 bases and J lost 3; bases outside the gene matches: 3. This CDR3 is built from 14 residues. The CDR3 loop reads CASSVAGGLYEQYF. The CDR3 coding sequence is TGTGCCAGCAGTGTAGCGGGGGGGCTCTACGAGCAGTACTTC.

The chain uses TRBV13 and TRBJ2-1; 7 bases line up with TRBD2. The CDR3 covers 16 residues. Losses at the gene ends were 5 bases for V and 6 bases for J; bases not matched to a gene: 13. The germline gives CDR1 PRHDT, CDR2 FYEKMQ (reference sequence). This CDR3 reads CASSGGGLLASNEQFF. CDR3 DNA sequence: TGTGCCAGCAGCGGCGGCGGCTTACTAGCGAGCAATGAGCAGTTCTTC.

The genes are TRBV28 and TRBJ2-1, with TRBD2 as a possible D gene (5 bases). Per germline, CDR1 MDHEN and CDR2 SYDVKM. The germline V and J ends were trimmed by 5 bases and 6 bases, with 26 bases remaining between them. CDR3 length: 18 amino acids. The CDR3 here is CASSLPSGIGSLRNEQFF. The CDR3 DNA reads TGTGCCAGCAGTCTACCCTCCGGGATAGGTTCTTTGCGCAATGAGCAGTTCTTC.

The chain employs TRBV9 and TRBJ2-7; 7 positions agree with TRBD2. CDR3 length: 16 amino acids. Looked up from germline, CDR1 is SGDLS and CDR2 is YYNGEE. The V and J ends lost 0 bases and 4 bases, in that order; junction bases with no gene match: 10. The CDR3 spells CASSVDSGPFGYEQYF. CDR3 DNA sequence: TGTGCCAGCAGCGTAGATAGCGGGCCCTTCGGATACGAGCAGTACTTC. Supplemented by reference TRBV9 and TRBJ2-7, the full variable domain reads DSGVTQTPKHLITATGQRVTLRCSPRSGDLSVYWYQQSLDQGLQFLIQYYNGEERAKGNILERFSAQQFPDLHSELNLSSLELGDSALYFCASSVDSGPFGYEQYFGPGTRLTVT.

The gene calls are TRBV27 and TRBJ1-5, with 7 positions matching TRBD1. J lost 5 bases, V lost 3 bases, and 1 base had no gene match. The germline V gene encodes CDR1 MNHEY and CDR2 SMNVEV (reference sequence). This CDR3 comprises 13 residues. The CDR3 DNA sequence: TGTGCCAGCAGTTTTCAGGGGGATCAGCCCCAGCATTTT. Translating gives CASSFQGDQPQHF.

The chain recombines TRBV27 with TRBJ2-7, with TRBD2 matching over 12 bases. The CDR3 length is 13 residues. The junction had 4 bases not matched to a gene; V was cut back by 8 bases and J by 5 bases. Germline V gives CDR1 MNHEY, CDR2 SMNVEV (reference sequence). CDR3 DNA: TGTGCCAGCTCCTGGACTAGCGGGGACGAGCAGTACTTC. Translating it yields CASSWTSGDEQYF.

The chain combines TRBV6-4 with TRBJ2-1; D may be TRBD1 (5 bases). Looked up from germline, CDR1 is MRHNA and CDR2 is SNTAGT. The CDR3 is 16 residues long. Trimming took off 3 bases at V and 0 bases at J, with 12 bases between the two ends. For the CDR3, the DNA is TGTGCCAGCAGTGATCAGGGCACTATCTCCTACAATGAGCAGTTCTTC. Its translation: CASSDQGTISYNEQFF.

The rearrangement joins TRBV11-2 to TRBJ2-5; 10 bases fit TRBD2. The CDR3 spans 15 residues. From germline, CDR1 is SGHAT and CDR2 FQNNGV. V trimming: 5 bases; J trimming: 4 bases; junction bases outside the gene matches: 7. The CDR3 sequence: CASSPAERGGETQYF. DNA of the CDR3: TGTGCCAGCAGCCCGGCGGAGCGGGGGGGAGAGACCCAGTACTTC. The full variable domain, rest sourced from reference TRBV11-2 and TRBJ2-5, is EAGVAQSPRYKIIEKRQSVAFWCNPISGHATLYWYQQILGQGPKLLIQFQNNGVVDDSQLPKDRFSAERLKGVDSTLKIQPAKLEDSAVYLCASSPAERGGETQYFGPGTRLLVL.

Comment on this clone: Other DNA sequences from this sample encode an identical CDR3 as well. The rearrangement uses TRBV5-6 and TRBJ2-1; D remains ambiguous. The germline V gene has CDR1 SGHDT and CDR2 YYEEEE. V was cut by 0 bases and J by 6 bases, with 7 bases left in between. The CDR3 length is 13 residues. CDR3 DNA sequence: TGTGCCAGCAGCTTGGGAAGCTCCAATGAGCAGTTCTTC. Its protein is CASSLGSSNEQFF.

As concerns this clone: Within the sample, other DNA sequences also encode this same CDR3. The chain has TRBV10-3 and TRBJ2-2; D is unclear. V lost 2 bases and J 0 bases, leaving 7 bases between the germline ends. The CDR3 has 15 residues. The germline V gene has CDR1 ENHRY and CDR2 SYGVKD. The CDR3 sequence: CAISEVTANTGELFF. CDR3 DNA: TGTGCCATCAGTGAGGTTACGGCGAACACCGGGGAGCTGTTTTTT.

The chain couples TRBV4-1 to TRBJ2-7; D may match TRBD1 or TRBD2 (5 bases each). Trimming removed 3 bases from V and 7 bases from J, with 19 bases in between. Germline CDR1 reads MGHRA; CDR2 reads YSYEKL. The length of the CDR3 is 15 residues. Here the CDR3 reads CASSHPPGAGMEQYF. CDR3 DNA: TGCGCCAGCAGCCATCCACCCGGGGCAGGGATGGAGCAGTACTTC.

Notes on this clone: Other nucleotide sequences from this sample produce the same CDR3. This chain uses TRBV6-5 with TRBJ2-7; D unresolved. The CDR3 consists of 14 residues. With 0 bases removed from V and 5 bases from J, the gap between germline ends came to 11 bases. Per the germline V gene, CDR1 is MNHEY and CDR2 is SVGAGI. DNA for the CDR3: TGTGCCAGCAGTTACTCGGGTGGGATCGACGAGCAGTACTTC. Translated: CASSYSGGIDEQYF.